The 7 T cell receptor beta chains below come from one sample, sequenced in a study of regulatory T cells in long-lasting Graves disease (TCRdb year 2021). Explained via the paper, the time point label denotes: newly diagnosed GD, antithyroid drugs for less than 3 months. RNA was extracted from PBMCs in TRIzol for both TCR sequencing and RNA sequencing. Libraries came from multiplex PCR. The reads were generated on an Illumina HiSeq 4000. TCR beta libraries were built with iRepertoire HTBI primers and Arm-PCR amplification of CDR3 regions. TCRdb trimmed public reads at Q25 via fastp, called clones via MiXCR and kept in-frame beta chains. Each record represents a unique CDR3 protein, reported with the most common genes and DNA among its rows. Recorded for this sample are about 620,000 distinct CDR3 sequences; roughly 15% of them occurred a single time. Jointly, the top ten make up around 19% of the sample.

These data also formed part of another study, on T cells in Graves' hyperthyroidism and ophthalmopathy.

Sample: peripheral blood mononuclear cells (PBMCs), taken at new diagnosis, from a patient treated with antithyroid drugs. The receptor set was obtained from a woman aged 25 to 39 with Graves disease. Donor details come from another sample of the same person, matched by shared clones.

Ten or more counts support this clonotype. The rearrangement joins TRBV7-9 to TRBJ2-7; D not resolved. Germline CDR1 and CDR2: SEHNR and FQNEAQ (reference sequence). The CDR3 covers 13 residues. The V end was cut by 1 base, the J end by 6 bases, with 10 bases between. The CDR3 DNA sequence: TGTGCCAGCAGCTTAGAGGGCCTTGGCGAGCAGTACTTC. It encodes CASSLEGLGEQYF.

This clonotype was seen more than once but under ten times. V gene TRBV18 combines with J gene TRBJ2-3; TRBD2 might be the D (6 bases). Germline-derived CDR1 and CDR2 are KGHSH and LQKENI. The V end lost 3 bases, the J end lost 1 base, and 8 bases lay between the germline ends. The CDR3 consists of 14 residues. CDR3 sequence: CASSPGGRTDTQYF. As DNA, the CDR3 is TGTGCCAGCTCACCCGGAGGGCGCACAGATACGCAGTATTTT.

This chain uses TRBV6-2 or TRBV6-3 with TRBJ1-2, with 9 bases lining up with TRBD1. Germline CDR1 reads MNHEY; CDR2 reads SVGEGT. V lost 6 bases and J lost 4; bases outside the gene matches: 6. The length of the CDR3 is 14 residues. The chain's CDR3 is CASRGTGRVYGYTF. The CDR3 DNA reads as TGTGCCAGCAGAGGGACAGGGAGGGTCTATGGCTACACCTTC.

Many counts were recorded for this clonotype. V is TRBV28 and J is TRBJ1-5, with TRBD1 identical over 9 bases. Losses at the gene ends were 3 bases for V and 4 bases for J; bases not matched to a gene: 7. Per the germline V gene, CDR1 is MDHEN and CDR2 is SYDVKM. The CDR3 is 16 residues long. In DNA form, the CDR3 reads TGTGCCAGCAGTTTCGGAGACAGGGGGGCTAATCAGCCCCAGCATTTT. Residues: CASSFGDRGANQPQHF.

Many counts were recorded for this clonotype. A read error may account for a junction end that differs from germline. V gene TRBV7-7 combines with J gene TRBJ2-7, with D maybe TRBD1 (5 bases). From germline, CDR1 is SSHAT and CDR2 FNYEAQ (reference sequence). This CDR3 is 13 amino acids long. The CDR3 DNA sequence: TGTGCTAGCAGCTACGCCGACAGCTACGAGCAGTACTTC. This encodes CASSYADSYEQYF.

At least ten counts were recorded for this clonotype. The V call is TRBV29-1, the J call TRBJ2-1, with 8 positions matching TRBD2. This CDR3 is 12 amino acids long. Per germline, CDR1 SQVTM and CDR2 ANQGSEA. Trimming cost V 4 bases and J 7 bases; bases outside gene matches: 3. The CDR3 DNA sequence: TGCAGCGTTGTTAGCGGGAAGAATGAGCAGTTCTTC. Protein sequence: CSVVSGKNEQFF.

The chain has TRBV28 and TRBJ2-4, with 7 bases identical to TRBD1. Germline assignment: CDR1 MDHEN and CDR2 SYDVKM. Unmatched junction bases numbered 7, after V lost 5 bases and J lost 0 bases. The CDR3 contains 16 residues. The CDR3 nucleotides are TGTGCCAGCAGTATTTCGGACAGGTTAGCCAAAAACATTCAGTACTTC. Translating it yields CASSISDRLAKNIQYF.